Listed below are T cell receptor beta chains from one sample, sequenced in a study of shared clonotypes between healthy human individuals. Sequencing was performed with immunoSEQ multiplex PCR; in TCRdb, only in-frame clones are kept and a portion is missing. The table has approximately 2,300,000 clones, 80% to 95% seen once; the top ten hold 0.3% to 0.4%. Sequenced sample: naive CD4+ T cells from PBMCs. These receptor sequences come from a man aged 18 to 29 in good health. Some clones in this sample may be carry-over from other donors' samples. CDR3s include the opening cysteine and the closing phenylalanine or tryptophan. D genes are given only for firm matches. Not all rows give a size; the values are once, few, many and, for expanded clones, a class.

DNA: TGTGCCAGCAGTGTTTCCGGGCATAATCAGCCCCAGCATTTT
CDR3: CASSVSGHNQPQHF
size: -
V: TRBV6-1
D: -
J: TRBJ1-5

DNA: TGTGCCAGCAGTCCATACGACAGGGGAGGCAATCAGCCCCAGCATTTT
CDR3: CASSPYDRGGNQPQHF
size: -
V: TRBV27
D: TRBD1
J: TRBJ1-5

DNA: TGTGCCAGCAGCTTAGTCACTCGTGGGAATGAGCAGTTCTTC
CDR3: CASSLVTRGNEQFF
size: -
V: TRBV7-9
D: -
J: TRBJ2-1

DNA: TGTGCCAGCGGCGCTGAGAACACCGGGGAGCTGTTTTTT
CDR3: CASGAENTGELFF
size: -
V: TRBV2
D: -
J: TRBJ2-2

DNA: TGTGCCAGCAGTTACTCGGTGTCTAGCGGGAAGGTTGAGCAGTTCTTC
CDR3: CASSYSVSSGKVEQFF
size: -
V: TRBV6-5
D: TRBD2
J: TRBJ2-1

DNA: TGTGCCAGAAGCACACCCTCACTAGAGAGGGGGCAAGAGACCCAGTACTTC
CDR3: CARSTPSLERGQETQYF
size: -
V: TRBV5-3
D: -
J: TRBJ2-5

DNA: TGTGCCAGCAGCCCCTCAGGAAGCACAGATACGCAGTATTTT
CDR3: CASSPSGSTDTQYF
size: -
V: TRBV9
D: -
J: TRBJ2-3

DNA: TGCGCCAGCAGCATGGACGACCTCACTGAAGCTTTCTTT
CDR3: CASSMDDLTEAFF
size: -
V: TRBV10-1
D: -
J: TRBJ1-1

DNA: TGTGCCAGCAGCCAAACAGGGGGTGAAGAAAAACTGTTTTTT
CDR3: CASSQTGGEEKLFF
size: -
V: TRBV4-2
D: TRBD1
J: TRBJ1-4

DNA: TGCGCCAGCAGCTTGGGGACAGGGGAGTACAATGAGCAGTTCTTC
CDR3: CASSLGTGEYNEQFF
size: -
V: TRBV5-1
D: TRBD1
J: TRBJ2-1

DNA: TGTGCCAGCAGTGAATTCCTAGCGGGAGGCTCCTACGAGCAGTACTTC
CDR3: CASSEFLAGGSYEQYF
size: -
V: TRBV25-1
D: TRBD2
J: TRBJ2-7

DNA: TGTGCCAGCACCTTAGCGGGAGGGCCCACCAATGAGCAGTTCTTC
CDR3: CASTLAGGPTNEQFF
size: -
V: TRBV28
D: TRBD2
J: TRBJ2-1

DNA: TGTGCCAGCAGTTTCTTGGCAGGGGTTACCGAGCAGTACTTC
CDR3: CASSFLAGVTEQYF
size: -
V: TRBV28
D: -
J: TRBJ2-7

DNA: TGTGCCAGCAGCTTAGAGATCGAGAGCACAGATACGCAGTATTTT
CDR3: CASSLEIESTDTQYF
size: -
V: TRBV11-3
D: -
J: TRBJ2-3

DNA: TGTGCCAGCAGTTTATCGATTCGGTTTCAGCCCCAGCATTTT
CDR3: CASSLSIRFQPQHF
size: -
V: TRBV27
D: -
J: TRBJ1-5

DNA: TGTGCCAGCAGCCCCGGACAGGGGAGCACCATATATTTT
CDR3: CASSPGQGSTIYF
size: few
V: TRBV7-9
D: TRBD1
J: TRBJ1-3

DNA: TGTGCCAGCAGCTTAAGGAGGGCCCAAGAGACCCAGTACTTC
CDR3: CASSLRRAQETQYF
size: -
V: TRBV7-2
D: -
J: TRBJ2-5

DNA: TGTGCCAGTAGTCCCCTGGGAACTGAAGCTTTCTTT
CDR3: CASSPLGTEAFF
size: -
V: TRBV19
D: -
J: TRBJ1-1

DNA: TGCGCCAGCAGCTTAGGGCGGACAGAGTACGAGCAGTACTTC
CDR3: CASSLGRTEYEQYF
size: -
V: TRBV5-1
D: -
J: TRBJ2-7

DNA: TGTGCCAGCAGTGCCGTCCTGACTAGCGGGACCTACGAGCAGTACTTC
CDR3: CASSAVLTSGTYEQYF
size: -
V: TRBV25-1
D: TRBD2
J: TRBJ2-7

DNA: TGCGCCAGCAGCTCGGGGACGCCCGTCACTGAAGCTTTCTTT
CDR3: CASSSGTPVTEAFF
size: -
V: TRBV5-1
D: -
J: TRBJ1-1

DNA: TGTGCCAGCAGCCCAGGAGGGCAGCACACCGGGGAGCTGTTTTTT
CDR3: CASSPGGQHTGELFF
size: -
V: TRBV28
D: -
J: TRBJ2-2

DNA: TGTGCCAGCAGTTTTCAGTCTAGCACAGATACGCAGTATTTT
CDR3: CASSFQSSTDTQYF
size: -
V: TRBV27
D: -
J: TRBJ2-3

DNA: TGTGCCAGCCAGACAGATAGCAATCAGCCCCAGCATTTT
CDR3: CASQTDSNQPQHF
size: -
V: TRBV6-5
D: -
J: TRBJ1-5

DNA: TGTGCCAGCTATACAGCCGGGAGCTCCTACGAGCAGTACTTC
CDR3: CASYTAGSSYEQYF
size: -
V: TRBV7-9
D: -
J: TRBJ2-7

DNA: TGTGCCAGCGCCATAAGGACACCGAACACCGGGGAGCTGTTTTTT
CDR3: CASAIRTPNTGELFF
size: -
V: TRBV28
D: -
J: TRBJ2-2

DNA: TGTGCCACCAGCAGAGATAAGGCTAGGGGAACAGATACGCAGTATTTT
CDR3: CATSRDKARGTDTQYF
size: -
V: TRBV15
D: -
J: TRBJ2-3

DNA: TGTGCCAGCAGCTTAGCCGACGGAGGCAGGACCCAGTACTTC
CDR3: CASSLADGGRTQYF
size: -
V: TRBV7-8
D: -
J: TRBJ2-5

DNA: TGTGCCAGCAGCTTTATGAACACTGAAGCTTTCTTT
CDR3: CASSFMNTEAFF
size: -
V: TRBV7-9
D: -
J: TRBJ1-1

DNA: TGCGCCAGCAGCCAAGAGAATCTTAATCAGCCCCAGCATTTT
CDR3: CASSQENLNQPQHF
size: few
V: TRBV4-1
D: -
J: TRBJ1-5

DNA: TGTGCCATCAGTGACTCGGGGCAGGTGAAAGAGACCCAGTACTTC
CDR3: CAISDSGQVKETQYF
size: -
V: TRBV10-3
D: -
J: TRBJ2-5

DNA: TGTGCCAGCAGCGTAGATGGCAGGGGAACTGAAGCTTTCTTT
CDR3: CASSVDGRGTEAFF
size: few
V: TRBV9
D: -
J: TRBJ1-1

DNA: TGTGCCAGCTCACCACCGATTATATCGGGAGAGGTCTCCTTTAGGTCCTTGAACACTGAAGCTTTCTTT
CDR3: CASSPPIISGEVSFRSLNTEAFF
size: -
V: TRBV18
D: -
J: TRBJ1-1

DNA: TGCGCCAGCAGTGAGGGGGGCACTAATGAAAAACTGTTTTTT
CDR3: CASSEGGTNEKLFF
size: -
V: TRBV10-1
D: -
J: TRBJ1-4

DNA: TGTGCCAGCAGCTTAGTCTCTGGCTACACCTTC
CDR3: CASSLVSGYTF
size: -
V: TRBV7-2
D: -
J: TRBJ1-2

DNA: TGTGCCAGCAGCTTGGAGCCAAAGGGAACTGAAGCTTTCTTT
CDR3: CASSLEPKGTEAFF
size: once
V: TRBV5-6
D: -
J: TRBJ1-1

DNA: TGTGCCAACGCGCAGGGATCCCAAGAGACCCAGTACTTC
CDR3: CANAQGSQETQYF
size: -
V: TRBV10-3
D: -
J: TRBJ2-5

DNA: TGTGCCAGCAGTCTCCGGACAGGCAGCTACGAGCAGTACTTC
CDR3: CASSLRTGSYEQYF
size: -
V: TRBV6-1
D: TRBD1
J: TRBJ2-7

DNA: TGTGCCAGCAGCACTTCTCTAGCGCCCACCGATAATGAGCAGTTCTTC
CDR3: CASSTSLAPTDNEQFF
size: -
V: TRBV7-3
D: -
J: TRBJ2-1

DNA: TGTGCCAGCCAAGGTGGTAGTGCGGGAGGGCTCTCTGGGGCCAACGTCCTGACTTTC
CDR3: CASQGGSAGGLSGANVLTF
size: -
V: TRBV28
D: TRBD2
J: TRBJ2-6

DNA: TGTGCCAGCAGCGTAGGAAGTACGACCCAGTACTTC
CDR3: CASSVGSTTQYF
size: once
V: TRBV9
D: -
J: TRBJ2-5

DNA: TGTGCCAGCAGTTACTTCAGGGAGGTCGTGGGCTACACCTTC
CDR3: CASSYFREVVGYTF
size: few
V: TRBV6-5
D: -
J: TRBJ1-2

DNA: TGTGCCAGCAGCCCCAACGCGGGAGTGGCAGAGACCCAGTACTTC
CDR3: CASSPNAGVAETQYF
size: -
V: TRBV7-2
D: TRBD2
J: TRBJ2-5

DNA: TGTGCCAGCAGTGTAACGGAGGGATATGGCTACACCTTC
CDR3: CASSVTEGYGYTF
size: -
V: TRBV2
D: -
J: TRBJ1-2

DNA: TGCGCCAGCAGCTTGGAAGACAGCGGGAATGAGCAGTTCTTC
CDR3: CASSLEDSGNEQFF
size: once
V: TRBV5-1
D: -
J: TRBJ2-1

DNA: TGCGCCAGCAGCTCCGCTACGGGGTACGGGGAGCTGTTTTTT
CDR3: CASSSATGYGELFF
size: -
V: TRBV5-1
D: -
J: TRBJ2-2

DNA: TGTGCCAGCAGCTCCAGCGGGAGTAACACCGGGGAGCTGTTTTTT
CDR3: CASSSSGSNTGELFF
size: -
V: TRBV7-9
D: TRBD2
J: TRBJ2-2